This TCR beta chain comes out of a study of blood T cell repertoires in COVID-19. Across the study: Samples taken during acute and convalescent COVID-19 were collected in the United States, Italy and Spain. In each case, the material was cDNA or gDNA derived from T cells, B-cell-depleted T cells, or PBMCs.

Germline CDR1 is MDHEN and CDR2 is SYDVKM. The J segment lost 6 bases and the V segment lost 4 bases, leaving 5 bases of the junction unmatched. This CDR3 spans 15 amino acids. As originally analysed: Researchers report that nucleated cell counts were estimated from reference gene primer amplification. Sequencing used immunoSEQ multiplex PCR; TCRdb keeps in-frame clones, though not all of them. Clone size and V and J calls were adopted from that table, with D and trimming inferred from the DNA. The table includes some 170,000 clones, about four fifths detected once. The origin of this receptor is a woman in her 70s with acute or convalescent COVID-19. V gene TRBV28 combines with J gene TRBJ2-3, with TRBD1 identical over 12 bases. The sequencing input was peripheral blood. CDR3 DNA sequence: TGTGCCAGCAGTTGGGGGACAGGGGGCGCGGATACGCAGTATTTT. Translating gives CASSWGTGGADTQYF. Full variable domain (outside the CDR3, taken from reference TRBV28 and TRBJ2-3): DVKVTQSSRYLVKRTGEKVFLECVQDMDHENMFWYRQDPGLGLRLIYFSYDVKMKEKGDIPEGYSVSREKKERFSLILESASTNQTSMYLCASSWGTGGADTQYFGPGTRLTVL.